A selection of T cell receptor beta chains follows, all from one sample in a study of regulatory and conventional T cells in RAG deficiency. The assay was immunoSEQ multiplex PCR, and TCRdb's table has in-frame clones only and misses some. Among around 20,000 clones listed, around 96% were seen once. This sample also belongs to another study, concerning regulatory T cells.

The sequencing sample was made of CD25- CD4+ T cells sorted from blood. The source is a human donor in good health. CDR3s include the opening cysteine and the closing phenylalanine or tryptophan. D genes are given only for firm matches. Clone size appears in some rows only: once, few, many, or a class for an expanded clone.

V: TRBV4-3; D: TRBD2; size: .; J: TRBJ2-3; CDR3: CASSQDRRAGGGTDTQYF; DNA: TGCGCCAGCAGCCAAGATAGGAGAGCGGGGGGGGGCACAGATACGCAGTATTTT
V: TRBV5-1; D: TRBD1; size: .; J: TRBJ1-6; CDR3: CASSLGIGTGGNSPLHF; DNA: TGCGCCAGCAGCTTGGGAATTGGGACAGGGGGTAATTCACCCCTCCACTTT
V: TRBV19; D: TRBD1; size: .; J: TRBJ2-3; CDR3: CASSSGGQGADTQYF; DNA: TGTGCCAGTAGTAGCGGAGGACAGGGGGCAGATACGCAGTATTTT
V: TRBV15; D: TRBD2; size: .; J: TRBJ2-3; CDR3: CATGLANTDTQYF; DNA: TGTGCCACCGGACTAGCGAACACAGATACGCAGTATTTT
V: TRBV15; D: TRBD1; size: .; J: TRBJ1-2; CDR3: CATSTDRATYGYTF; DNA: TGTGCCACCAGCACAGACAGGGCTACGTATGGCTACACCTTC
V: TRBV6-1; D: .; size: .; J: TRBJ1-2; CDR3: CASNQDPRGGYTF; DNA: TGTGCCAGCAACCAGGACCCGCGGGGTGGCTACACCTTC
V: TRBV6-5; D: .; size: .; J: TRBJ2-7; CDR3: CASSSAGTSYEQCF; DNA: TGTGCCAGCAGTTCTGCGGGAACAAGCTACGAGCAGTGCTTC
V: TRBV25-1; D: TRBD1; size: .; J: TRBJ1-1; CDR3: CASSRGQGTEAFF; DNA: TGTGCCAGCAGCCGTGGACAGGGCACTGAAGCTTTCTTT
V: TRBV5-1; D: .; size: once; J: TRBJ2-1; CDR3: CASSAAAEYNEQFF; DNA: TGCGCCAGCAGCGCGGCCGCGGAATACAATGAGCAGTTCTTC
V: TRBV4-3; D: TRBD2; size: .; J: TRBJ2-1; CDR3: CASSQDQVREISYNEQFF; DNA: TGCGCCAGCAGCCAAGATCAGGTGCGGGAGATCTCCTACAATGAGCAGTTCTTC
V: TRBV4-1; D: TRBD2; size: .; J: TRBJ2-3; CDR3: CASSPRTSGGSDTQYF; DNA: TGCGCCAGCAGCCCGCGGACTAGCGGGGGGTCAGATACGCAGTATTTT
V: TRBV10-3; D: TRBD1; size: .; J: TRBJ1-5; CDR3: CAIRTGANQPQHF; DNA: TGTGCCATCAGGACAGGGGCAAATCAGCCCCAGCATTTT
V: TRBV19; D: TRBD1; size: .; J: TRBJ1-1; CDR3: CASSMDRDTEAFF; DNA: TGTGCCAGTAGTATGGACAGGGACACTGAAGCTTTCTTT
V: TRBV10-3; D: .; size: .; J: TRBJ2-1; CDR3: CAIRDLVGGSDYNEQFF; DNA: TGTGCCATCAGGGACCTAGTGGGGGGTTCAGACTACAATGAGCAGTTCTTC
V: TRBV5-1; D: TRBD2; size: .; J: TRBJ2-7; CDR3: CASSLALAGGREQYF; DNA: TGCGCCAGCAGCTTGGCGCTAGCGGGGGGGCGCGAGCAGTACTTC
V: TRBV7-3; D: .; size: .; J: TRBJ1-1; CDR3: CASSLTSGWDTEAFF; DNA: TGTGCCAGCAGCTTAACCTCGGGGTGGGACACTGAAGCTTTCTTT
V: TRBV19; D: .; size: .; J: TRBJ1-2; CDR3: CASSFKQVRDGYTF; DNA: TGTGCCAGTAGCTTTAAACAGGTCCGTGATGGCTACACCTTC
V: TRBV10-1; D: TRBD1; size: .; J: TRBJ1-1; CDR3: CASSPGTGKTEAFF; DNA: TGCGCCAGCAGCCCTGGGACAGGGAAAACTGAAGCTTTCTTT
V: TRBV9; D: .; size: .; J: TRBJ2-5; CDR3: CASSVGVANSQETQYF; DNA: TGTGCCAGCAGCGTAGGGGTCGCGAACAGCCAAGAGACCCAGTACTTC
V: TRBV6-5; D: .; size: once; J: TRBJ1-5; CDR3: CASSSPGLNQPQHF; DNA: TGTGCCAGCAGCTCCCCTGGGCTTAATCAGCCCCAGCATTTT
V: TRBV7-2; D: TRBD2; size: .; J: TRBJ2-3; CDR3: CASSPERVSGLGDTQYF; DNA: TGTGCCAGCAGCCCCGAAAGGGTTAGCGGGCTTGGAGATACGCAGTATTTT
V: TRBV6-5; D: .; size: .; J: TRBJ2-2; CDR3: CASTKLNTGELFF; DNA: TGTGCCAGCACCAAACTAAACACCGGGGAGCTGTTTTTT
V: TRBV7-2; D: TRBD1; size: .; J: TRBJ2-2; CDR3: CASSASGTGPYGELFF; DNA: TGTGCCAGCAGCGCGTCCGGGACAGGGCCATACGGGGAGCTGTTTTTT
V: TRBV2; D: .; size: .; J: TRBJ2-5; CDR3: CALKPGKETQYF; DNA: TGTGCCCTTAAGCCAGGGAAAGAGACCCAGTACTTC
V: TRBV11-2; D: .; size: .; J: TRBJ2-1; CDR3: CASRFQTLTYNEQFF; DNA: TGTGCCAGCAGATTCCAGACATTAACCTACAATGAGCAGTTCTTC
V: TRBV7-7; D: .; size: .; J: TRBJ2-1; CDR3: CASSLAGGTPNEQFF; DNA: TGTGCCAGCAGCTTAGCGGGGGGTACGCCCAATGAGCAGTTCTTC
V: TRBV18; D: .; size: .; J: TRBJ2-3; CDR3: CASSPTQTDTQYF; DNA: TGTGCCAGCTCACCAACTCAAACAGATACGCAGTATTTT
V: TRBV2; D: .; size: .; J: TRBJ2-7; CDR3: CASYETEHYEQYF; DNA: TGTGCCAGCTATGAGACAGAGCACTACGAGCAGTACTTC
V: TRBV4-1; D: .; size: .; J: TRBJ2-3; CDR3: CASSFFPGQRRDTDTQYF; DNA: TGCGCCAGCAGCTTTTTTCCGGGGCAACGGAGGGACACAGATACGCAGTATTTT
V: TRBV5-3; D: TRBD1; size: .; J: TRBJ1-2; CDR3: CARSATPGTAVIYGYTF; DNA: TGTGCCAGAAGCGCGACCCCCGGGACAGCGGTAATCTATGGCTACACCTTC
V: TRBV5-4; D: .; size: .; J: TRBJ2-5; CDR3: CASSLQDRRPEYF; DNA: TGTGCCAGCAGCTTACAGGACAGAAGGCCCGAGTACTTC
V: TRBV7-9; D: TRBD2; size: .; J: TRBJ2-1; CDR3: CASSLPYSGGGGEQFF; DNA: TGTGCCAGCAGCTTGCCATATAGCGGGGGAGGTGGTGAGCAGTTCTTC
V: TRBV6-5; D: TRBD1; size: .; J: TRBJ2-7; CDR3: CASSRDRAYEQYF; DNA: TGTGCCAGCAGTCGGGACAGAGCCTACGAGCAGTACTTC
V: TRBV4-3; D: .; size: few; J: TRBJ1-3; CDR3: CASSQDYRAGNTIYF; DNA: TGCGCCAGCAGCCAAGATTACAGGGCTGGAAACACCATATATTTT
V: TRBV6-9; D: TRBD1; size: once; J: TRBJ1-1; CDR3: CASSYPDRGMNTEAFF; DNA: TGTGCCAGCAGTTATCCCGACAGGGGGATGAACACTGAAGCTTTCTTT
V: TRBV28; D: .; size: .; J: TRBJ1-1; CDR3: CASSFIEGWNTEAFF; DNA: TGTGCCAGCAGTTTTATCGAGGGCTGGAACACTGAAGCTTTCTTT
V: TRBV5-5; D: .; size: few; J: TRBJ1-1; CDR3: CASSRTGGGKNTEAFF; DNA: TGTGCCAGCAGCCGGACTGGCGGGGGAAAGAACACTGAAGCTTTCTTT
V: TRBV19; D: .; size: .; J: TRBJ1-1; CDR3: CASSIYRVDNTEAFF; DNA: TGTGCCAGTAGTATATACAGGGTTGACAACACTGAAGCTTTCTTT
V: TRBV5-1; D: TRBD1; size: .; J: TRBJ2-6; CDR3: CASSFLTGLSGANVLTF; DNA: TGCGCCAGCAGCTTCTTGACAGGGCTCTCTGGGGCCAACGTCCTGACTTTC
V: TRBV10-3; D: TRBD2; size: .; J: TRBJ2-5; CDR3: CAISEPARGSGPQETQYF; DNA: TGTGCCATCAGTGAGCCAGCGCGGGGGTCGGGACCACAAGAGACCCAGTACTTC
V: TRBV9; D: TRBD2; size: .; J: TRBJ2-1; CDR3: CASSVGGSGYYNEQFF; DNA: TGTGCCAGCAGCGTAGGAGGTAGCGGGTATTACAATGAGCAGTTCTTC
V: TRBV5-1; D: TRBD1; size: .; J: TRBJ1-4; CDR3: CASSLGDRGPEKLFF; DNA: TGCGCCAGCAGCTTGGGGGACAGGGGGCCTGAAAAACTGTTTTTT
V: TRBV5-1; D: TRBD1; size: .; J: TRBJ2-7; CDR3: CASSLGTGELEEQYF; DNA: TGCGCCAGCAGCTTGGGGACAGGGGAGCTGGAAGAGCAGTACTTC
V: TRBV7-3; D: .; size: .; J: TRBJ1-1; CDR3: CASSFSGQDTEAFF; DNA: TGTGCCAGCAGCTTTAGTGGGCAGGACACTGAAGCTTTCTTT
V: TRBV28; D: .; size: .; J: TRBJ1-2; CDR3: CASSAPDYGYTF; DNA: TGTGCCAGCAGTGCCCCAGACTATGGCTACACCTTC
V: TRBV7-9; D: .; size: .; J: TRBJ1-2; CDR3: CASSLASPYKPRDLGYTF; DNA: TGTGCAAGCAGCTTAGCAAGCCCCTACAAACCCAGGGATCTTGGCTACACCTTC
V: TRBV5-6; D: TRBD1; size: .; J: TRBJ1-1; CDR3: CASSLRDRGLNTEAFF; DNA: TGTGCCAGCAGCTTGAGGGACAGGGGCCTGAACACTGAAGCTTTCTTT
V: TRBV2; D: TRBD1; size: .; J: TRBJ1-5; CDR3: CASRQGAGKENQPQHF; DNA: TGTGCCAGTCGACAGGGGGCGGGGAAGGAAAATCAGCCCCAGCATTTT
V: TRBV5-6; D: TRBD1; size: .; J: TRBJ1-2; CDR3: CASSFGAGGHYGYTF; DNA: TGTGCCAGCAGCTTTGGTGCAGGGGGCCACTATGGCTACACCTTC
V: TRBV4-1; D: .; size: .; J: TRBJ1-6; CDR3: CASSRNAPDFEFNSPLHF; DNA: TGCGCCAGCAGCCGAAACGCCCCTGATTTTGAGTTTAATTCCCCCCTCCACTTT
V: TRBV11-1; D: .; size: once; J: TRBJ2-3; CDR3: CASTSWGVSGDTQYF; DNA: TGTGCCAGCACGTCCTGGGGGGTCAGCGGAGATACGCAGTATTTT
V: TRBV5-5; D: TRBD2; size: once; J: TRBJ2-5; CDR3: CASSLIAGETQYF; DNA: TGTGCCAGCAGCTTAATAGCGGGAGAGACCCAGTACTTC